These 7 T cell receptor beta chains came from one sample sequenced in a study of blood T cells in healthy people across ages. The authors ran a second PCR of 7 to 11 cycles using a sample-barcoded 5' primer and a J-beta primer mix. Via MiXCR, TCRdb re-called the 5' RACE reads, giving one row per CDR3 protein. The sample shows 500,000 to 650,000 distinct CDR3 sequences, roughly a quarter of them seen only once. The same sample was also used in a study of T cells of mothers and their children.

Specimen: blood. These receptors originate from a boy younger than 10 in good health.

Turning to this clonotype: The junction departs from germline at one end; a sequencing error may be responsible. J is TRBJ2-3 and V is TRBV5-4; 12 positions match TRBD1. This CDR3 region has 15 residues. The germline gives CDR1 SGHNT, CDR2 YYREEE (reference sequence). The CDR3 DNA reads as TGCGCCAGCAGCAGGGACAGGGGGCTCACAGATACGCAGTATTTT. Its protein product is CASSRDRGLTDTQYF.

The V gene is TRBV28, the J gene TRBJ2-7, with D perhaps TRBD2 (7 bases). The CDR3 sequence is 14 residues long. Trimming shortened V by 10 bases and J by 0 bases, and 16 bases separated the two germline ends. Germline loops: CDR1 MDHEN, CDR2 SYDVKM. The CDR3 DNA sequence: TGTGCCAACATTGGGGGGGCTGGCTCCTACGAGCAGTACTTC. This sequence encodes CANIGGAGSYEQYF.

In its sample, this clonotype was seen a few times. V gene TRBV7-2 combines with J gene TRBJ1-4; no firm D call. The CDR3 runs to 15 residues. Trimming removed 5 bases from V and 4 bases from J, with 14 bases in between. CDR1 is SGHTA and CDR2 is FQGNSA in the germline V gene. Here the CDR3 DNA reads TGTGCCAGCAGCCCAACCGGGAGCCTTAATGAAAAACTGTTTTTT. It is translated as CASSPTGSLNEKLFF.

V and J are TRBV3-1 and TRBJ2-1; possibly TRBD2 for D (5 bases). Per germline, CDR1 LGHDT and CDR2 YNNKEL (reference sequence). The V gene lost 1 base and the J gene lost 3 bases, with 7 bases spanning the gap. The CDR3 has 14 residues. CDR3 residues: CASSQAGVYNEQFF. In DNA, the CDR3 is TGTGCCAGCAGCCAAGCCGGGGTCTACAATGAGCAGTTCTTC.

This chain connects TRBV6-5 to TRBJ2-3; 8 bases agree with TRBD2. From germline, CDR1 is MNHEY and CDR2 SVGAGI. This CDR3 spans 15 amino acids. The V and J ends lost 2 bases and 4 bases, in that order; junction bases with no gene match: 5. The CDR3 loop reads CASSYRAGGPDTQYF. CDR3 DNA sequence: TGTGCCAGCAGTTACCGCGCGGGGGGACCAGATACGCAGTATTTT.

CDR3 protein: CASSVPDGEQYF. The DNA of the CDR3 is TGTGCCAGCAGCGTACCTGATGGCGAGCAGTACTTC. This chain uses TRBV9 with TRBJ2-5; D ambiguous. The last part of the DNA fits TRBJ2-7 better; the J call may be wrong. The CDR3 spans 12 residues. CDR1 is SGDLS, CDR2 YYNGEE, per germline.

This clonotype was seen only a few times. The V and J genes are TRBV6-5 and TRBJ2-3; D uncertain. The CDR3 runs 15 residues. With 2 bases removed from V and 2 bases from J, the gap between germline ends came to 11 bases. Germline loops: CDR1 MNHEY, CDR2 SVGAGI. CDR3 amino acids: CASSYGVTITDTQYF. The CDR3 DNA reads TGTGCCAGCAGTTACGGGGTAACGATCACAGATACGCAGTATTTT.